A selection of T cell receptor beta chains follows, all from one sample in a study of T cell repertoires in cytomegalovirus infection. The antigens for these receptors are not known. TCRdb analysed the reads with MiXCR anew, one entry per CDR3 protein. This sample has approximately 390,000 distinct CDR3 sequences, with nearly 35% found just once. The sample here was cultured PBMCs, taken from culture after CMV antigen stimulation. The receptors derive from a human donor in good health (CMV status not recorded). Some clones in this sample may be carry-over from other donors' samples. CDR3s include the opening cysteine and the closing phenylalanine or tryptophan. Fields, in order: clone size, V gene, J gene, D gene, CDR3 protein, CDR3 DNA. The D gene is left open where the match is weak. A clone size is listed for some rows: how often the clone was seen (once, few, many), or a class if it is expanded.

.	TRBV7-2	TRBJ2-5	.	CASRGRGRETQYF	TGTGCCAGCCGGGGGAGAGGGCGAGAGACCCAGTACTTC
.	TRBV10-3	TRBJ2-1	TRBD2	CAISSASGSGNEQFF	TGTGCCATCAGCTCCGCTAGCGGGAGTGGCAATGAGCAGTTCTTC
.	TRBV20-1	TRBJ2-7	.	CSARRSGTTSSYEQYF	TGCAGTGCTAGGCGATCCGGTACGACCAGCTCCTACGAGCAGTACTTC
few	TRBV11-1	TRBJ2-1	TRBD2	CASSFGLAGSSYNEQFF	TGTGCCAGCAGCTTCGGACTAGCGGGAAGCTCCTACAATGAGCAGTTCTTC
many	TRBV7-2	TRBJ1-6	TRBD1	CASSPKLGTDYNSPLHF	TGTGCCAGCAGCCCAAAACTTGGGACAGACTATAATTCACCCCTCCACTTT
.	TRBV28	TRBJ1-3	.	CASRLGGGGNTIYF	TGTGCCAGCCGTTTAGGGGGGGGGGGGAACACCATATATTTT
many	TRBV7-2	TRBJ2-5	TRBD1	CASSLTGWKETQYF	TGTGCCAGCAGCTTGACAGGGTGGAAAGAGACCCAGTACTTC
.	TRBV12-3/TRBV12-4	TRBJ2-1	.	CASSLGGSKYEQFF	TGTGCCAGCAGTCTTGGGGGGAGTAAGTATGAGCAGTTCTTC
few	TRBV7-2	TRBJ2-1	TRBD2	CASTVGTSGRDEQFF	TGTGCCAGCACCGTTGGGACTAGCGGGAGGGATGAGCAGTTCTTC
once	TRBV28	TRBJ1-1	TRBD1	CASKEQGRSTEAFF	TGTGCCAGCAAAGAACAGGGGAGGTCCACTGAAGCTTTCTTT
.	TRBV6-8	TRBJ2-1	.	CASSSVLVREQFF	TGTGCCAGCAGCTCTGTCCTCGTCCGTGAGCAGTTCTTC
.	TRBV7-3	TRBJ1-1	.	CASSLDSVTEAFF	TGTGCCAGCAGCTTGGACAGCGTTACAGAAGCTTTCTTT
.	TRBV5-4	TRBJ2-6	.	CASSTRTSGANVLTF	TGTGCCAGCAGCACTAGGACCTCTGGGGCCAACGTCCTGACTTTC
few	TRBV4-1	TRBJ1-5	.	CASSQFEGRGQPQHF	TGCGCCAGCAGCCAGTTCGAGGGTCGGGGTCAGCCCCAGCATTTT
few	TRBV24-1	TRBJ2-5	TRBD1	CATSDWDREETQYF	TGTGCCACCAGTGATTGGGACAGGGAGGAGACCCAGTACTTC
few	TRBV6-6	TRBJ1-2	.	CASLLGASDYGYTF	TGTGCCAGCTTGCTAGGGGCTTCAGATTATGGCTACACCTTC
.	TRBV4-1	TRBJ1-1	.	CASSQRTRGWTEAFF	TGCGCCAGCAGCCAGAGGACAAGAGGCTGGACTGAAGCTTTCTTT
medium-sized	TRBV7-2	TRBJ2-7	TRBD1	CASGARQGSHYEQYF	TGTGCCAGCGGGGCAAGACAGGGGTCCCATTACGAGCAGTACTTC
many	TRBV7-2	TRBJ2-6	.	CASRGVLSGANVLTF	TGTGCCAGCAGGGGGGTTCTCTCTGGGGCCAACGTCCTGACTTTC
.	TRBV29-1	TRBJ2-7	TRBD2	CSGPGLAGEYEQYF	TGCAGCGGACCGGGACTAGCGGGAGAGTACGAGCAGTACTTC
few	TRBV11-2	TRBJ2-4	.	CASSSLQGQNIQYF	TGTGCCAGCAGCTCGTTGCAGGGACAAAACATTCAGTACTTC
.	TRBV12-5	TRBJ2-3	.	CASGPEADTQYF	TGTGCTAGTGGTCCTGAAGCAGATACGCAGTATTTT
.	TRBV20-1	TRBJ1-2	TRBD1	CSARDHWDSAGGGYTF	TGCAGTGCTAGAGATCATTGGGACAGCGCCGGGGGTGGCTACACCTTC
.	TRBV28	TRBJ1-1	.	CAIRGGLYTEAFF	TGTGCCATCCGAGGGGGGCTTTACACTGAAGCTTTCTTT
few	TRBV6-5	TRBJ2-1	TRBD2	CASSTTSGSSYNEQFF	TGTGCCAGCAGTACAACTAGCGGGAGCTCCTACAATGAGCAGTTCTTC
.	TRBV6-6	TRBJ2-2	TRBD2	CASSSGLAGGSGELFF	TGTGCCAGCAGTTCCGGACTAGCGGGAGGGTCCGGGGAGCTGTTTTTT
few	TRBV6-1	TRBJ2-5	.	CASSQIAKETQYF	TGTGCCAGCAGTCAAATAGCGAAAGAGACCCAGTACTTC
.	TRBV7-9	TRBJ1-2	.	CASSSAGGGYTF	TGTGCCAGCAGCTCCGCCGGGGGAGGCTACACCTTC
few	TRBV6-2/TRBV6-3	TRBJ2-1	.	CASSYRSPRGDYNEQFF	TGTGCCAGCAGTTACCGATCCCCGCGCGGAGACTACAATGAGCAGTTCTTC
few	TRBV7-9	TRBJ2-7	TRBD2	CASSLFASGDYEQYF	TGTGCCAGCAGCTTATTTGCTAGCGGGGACTACGAGCAGTACTTC
few	TRBV19	TRBJ1-5	.	CASSIAAGDSNQPQHF	TGTGCCAGTAGTATCGCGGCGGGTGATAGCAATCAGCCCCAGCATTTT
once	TRBV28	TRBJ2-3	TRBD2	CASISGGSADTQYF	TGTGCCAGCATCTCGGGCGGGAGTGCAGATACGCAGTATTTT
few	TRBV4-3	TRBJ2-1	TRBD1	CASSQEGTGYGEQFF	TGCGCCAGCAGCCAAGAAGGGACAGGGTATGGAGAGCAGTTCTTC
few	TRBV6-2/TRBV6-3	TRBJ2-1	TRBD1	CASSWRPRTGNEQFF	TGTGCCAGCAGTTGGAGACCTAGGACAGGGAATGAGCAGTTCTTC
.	TRBV12-3/TRBV12-4	TRBJ2-3	.	CALGDLYTDTQYF	TGTGCCCTAGGAGACTTGTACACAGATACGCAGTATTTT
once	TRBV4-1	TRBJ1-1	.	CASSQDIGNTEAFF	TGCGCCAGCAGCCAAGATATTGGGAACACTGAAGCTTTCTTT
once	TRBV7-8	TRBJ2-2	.	CASCPFGRSNTGELFF	TGTGCCAGCTGCCCTTTTGGTCGATCGAACACCGGGGAGCTGTTTTTT
many	TRBV5-4	TRBJ2-1	.	CASSLGPNEQFF	TGTGCCAGCAGCTTGGGACCTAATGAGCAGTTCTTC
few	TRBV12-3/TRBV12-4	TRBJ2-2	.	CASSRVGTNTGELFF	TGTGCCAGCAGTCGCGTGGGCACGAACACCGGGGAGCTGTTTTTT
few	TRBV6-5	TRBJ1-5	TRBD1	CASSEGDHDRAYSNQPQHF	TGTGCCAGCAGTGAAGGTGACCACGACAGGGCCTATAGCAATCAGCCCCAGCATTTT
many	TRBV7-8	TRBJ2-3	.	CASSLAGPKKQYF	TGTGCCAGCAGCTTAGCGGGACCGAAGAAGCAGTATTTT
.	TRBV29-1	TRBJ2-1	.	CSVEFLLSKDLDNEQFF	TGCAGCGTTGAATTCTTGTTATCTAAGGACTTAGATAATGAGCAGTTCTTC
.	TRBV12-3/TRBV12-4	TRBJ1-5	.	CASSLEGSVGQPQHF	TGTGCCAGCAGTTTGGAAGGCTCGGTAGGACAGCCCCAGCATTTT
.	TRBV28	TRBJ1-2	.	CASMDTRNYGYTF	TGTGCCAGCATGGACACCAGAAACTATGGCTACACCTTC
.	TRBV10-2	TRBJ1-4	.	CASKLRGPNEKLFF	TGCGCCAGCAAACTTCGGGGGCCTAATGAAAAACTGTTTTTT
.	TRBV7-8	TRBJ2-1	TRBD2	CASSSSPRTSGGIGNEQFF	TGTGCCAGCAGCTCCTCACCCAGGACTAGCGGGGGGATAGGCAATGAGCAGTTCTTC
many	TRBV7-2	TRBJ1-1	.	CASRQDTEAFF	TGTGCCAGCCGACAGGACACTGAAGCTTTCTTT
once	TRBV30	TRBJ2-7	.	CAWSESYFEQYF	TGTGCCTGGAGTGAATCCTACTTCGAGCAGTACTTC
.	TRBV3-1	TRBJ2-4	.	CASSQDAKNIQYF	TGTGCCAGCAGCCAAGACGCGAAAAACATTCAGTACTTC
few	TRBV11-2	TRBJ2-3	TRBD2	CASRISTSGSFTQYF	TGTGCCAGCAGGATATCGACTAGCGGGAGTTTCACGCAGTATTTT
few	TRBV7-2	TRBJ2-2	.	CASSLDVPTGANTGELFF	TGTGCCAGCAGCTTAGACGTTCCGACGGGAGCTAACACCGGGGAGCTGTTTTTT
many	TRBV7-2	TRBJ2-1	TRBD2	CASSPSGSQYNEQFF	TGTGCCAGCAGCCCTAGCGGGAGTCAGTACAATGAGCAGTTCTTC